This TCR beta chain was recovered during a study of blood T cell repertoires in COVID-19 (dated by TCRdb to 2020 to 2021). About the investigation overall: The collaborator samples originated in the United States, Italy and Spain and spanned the acute and convalescent phases of COVID-19. The material from the prospective study consisted of cDNA or gDNA derived from T cells, B-cell-depleted T cells, or PBMCs. A de-identified subject ID, COVID-19 status, age in years and sex were almost always included in the sample metadata. Subjects who had been exposed to COVID-19, were actively infected with it, or had recovered from it provided the deeply sampled blood TCRbeta repertoires that made up the dataset. The repertoires were released in a freely available public database meant as a resource for research on the immune response to SARS-CoV-2. Where available, HLA class I and class II types were obtained from metadata supplied by the sample provider rather than from assay-based typing. The samples were drawn from two sources: the first 160 participants of the ongoing ImmuneRACE study, and approximately 1,300 subjects contributed by 6 global collaborators.

At the junction V is shortened by 0 bases and J by 12 bases; bases outside the gene matches: 4. The germline V gene provides CDR1 SGHTA and CDR2 FQGNSA. Counted from cysteine to phenylalanine, this CDR3 has 13 amino acids. CDR3 DNA only is kept here, 39 bases in frame from base 1. TCRbeta CDR3 regions were amplified from genomic DNA by means of the immunoSEQ Assay, a bias-controlled multiplex PCR. Per the source publication's procedure: Nucleated cell counts per sample were estimated from amplification of reference gene primers within the assay. Sequence reads were collapsed and filtered to measure the absolute abundance of every unique TCRbeta CDR3 rearrangement. For each sample, productive Simpson clonality was calculated as the square root of Simpson's diversity index over productive rearrangements. The table was pulled from immuneACCESS by TCRdb, which kept in-frame rearrangements only. Such tables lose some clones; where checked, under half of the loss comes from unresolved V genes, and the rest has no known cause. For V, J and clone size, that table is used; D and trimming come from the DNA. For this sample there are just under 350,000 clones; more than 70% appear just once. Of the sample, about 6.7% falls within the top ten clones.

The research as a whole found: The quantity of clinical and demographic metadata differed by source and by participant and was supplied without curation.

Regarding this clone: The antigen it recognizes is unknown. Base qualities are missing; no much larger clone stands one base away.

In Seattle, one collaborating source enrolled patients while the infection was active and tracked those patients longitudinally over the course of disease. Each collaborating institution followed its own protocols to collect whole blood in K2EDTA tubes. For TCRbeta analysis, collaborators shipped samples in one of three forms: frozen whole blood, isolated PBMCs, or DNA extracted from either of those sample types. Sequenced sample: peripheral blood. Rearrangement joined TRBV7-2 to TRBJ2-4; the central 8 bases match TRBD1. The source is a woman aged 65 to 85 with COVID-19, enrolled during active disease. The DNA sequence is TGTGCCAGCAGCTTAGCCCGGGACAGGAGTCAGTACTTC. This is translated as CASSLARDRSQYF.